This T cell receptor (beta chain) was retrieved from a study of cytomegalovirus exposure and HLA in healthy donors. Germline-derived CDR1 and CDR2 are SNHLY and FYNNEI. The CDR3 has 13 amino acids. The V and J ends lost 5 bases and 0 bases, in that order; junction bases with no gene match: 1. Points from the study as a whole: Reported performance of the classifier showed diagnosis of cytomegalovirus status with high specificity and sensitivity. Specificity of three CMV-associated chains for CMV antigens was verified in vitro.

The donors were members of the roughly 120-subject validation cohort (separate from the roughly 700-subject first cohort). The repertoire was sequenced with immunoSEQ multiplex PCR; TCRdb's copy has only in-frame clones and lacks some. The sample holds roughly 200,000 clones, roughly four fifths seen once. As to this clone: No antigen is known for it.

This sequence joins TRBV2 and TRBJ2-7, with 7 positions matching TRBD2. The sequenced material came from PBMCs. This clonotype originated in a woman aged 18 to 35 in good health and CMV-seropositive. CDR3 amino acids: CASSLAVSYEQYF. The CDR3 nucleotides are TGTGCCAGCAGTCTAGCGGTCTCCTACGAGCAGTACTTC.